This passage covers 27 T cell receptor beta chains from one sample sequenced in a study of blood T cell repertoires in COVID-19. Assay: immunoSEQ multiplex PCR; the TCRdb copy retains only in-frame clones and omits some. This table has around 160,000 clones, roughly four fifths appearing once. The specimen was peripheral blood. Every receptor here comes from a man aged 60-69 years with active or convalescent COVID-19.

V and J are TRBV7-2 and TRBJ2-7, with 15 bases matching TRBD2. V trimming: 4 bases; J trimming: 4 bases; junction bases outside the gene matches: 5. CDR3 length: 16 amino acids. Germline V gives CDR1 SGHTA, CDR2 FQGNSA. For the CDR3, the DNA is TGTGCCAGCAGCTATGAAGGGACTAGCGGGAGGTACGAGCAGTACTTC. Its translation is CASSYEGTSGRYEQYF.

This clone came up a few times. This CDR3 is CASSLGLAGGQNEQFF. For the CDR3, the DNA is TGTGCCAGTAGTTTGGGACTAGCGGGGGGGCAAAATGAGCAGTTCTTC. The rearrangement joins TRBV19 to TRBJ2-1; 16 bases match TRBD2. Germline CDR1 and CDR2: LNHDA and SQIVND (reference sequence). This CDR3 is built from 16 residues. Germline trimming cut 5 bases from V and 7 bases from J; bases unmatched to any gene: 5.

CDR3 DNA: TGTGCCAGCTCACCGGCGGGGTGGGGAGCCGAGCAGTACTTC. Its protein is CASSPAGWGAEQYF. The chain carries TRBV18 and TRBJ2-7; perhaps TRBD2 as D (6 bases). The CDR3 consists of 14 residues. In germline, CDR1 is KGHSH, CDR2 LQKENI. V was pared by 3 bases and J by 6 bases, with 15 bases between.

The V call is TRBV25-1, the J call TRBJ1-1; D ambiguous. V shed 4 bases and J shed 5 bases, with 11 bases lying between them. Germline V gene lookup returns CDR1 MGHDK and CDR2 SYGVNS. The CDR3 runs 13 residues. The CDR3 nucleotides are TGTGCCAGCAGTGCTCCCAGGCGTACTGAAGCTTTCTTT. Encoded protein: CASSAPRRTEAFF.

V usage is TRBV10-3 and J usage is TRBJ2-1; 7 bases agree with TRBD2. Per germline, CDR1 ENHRY and CDR2 SYGVKD. This CDR3 is 15 amino acids long. The V segment lost 4 bases and the J segment 5 bases; nucleotides outside the gene matches: 8. This chain's CDR3 is CAISVRAGENNEQFF. CDR3 sequence (DNA): TGTGCCATCAGTGTAAGGGCGGGGGAAAACAATGAGCAGTTCTTC.

The chain couples TRBV28 to TRBJ1-5; D is ambiguous. Germline values: CDR1 MDHEN, CDR2 SYDVKM. The V gene lost 7 bases and the J gene lost 7 bases, with 11 bases spanning the gap. CDR3 size: 12 residues. The CDR3, as DNA: TGTGCCAGCACCTCGGGTGAGCAGCCCCAGCATTTT. Translated: CASTSGEQPQHF.

This clone was counted only a few times. This chain joins TRBV7-9 and TRBJ2-2; no firm D call. Germline loops: CDR1 SEHNR, CDR2 FQNEAQ (reference sequence). CDR3 length: 15 amino acids. V was clipped by 2 bases and J by 0 bases, with 7 bases between them. The CDR3 DNA sequence: TGTGCCAGCAGCTTACTAAACTCGAACACCGGGGAGCTGTTTTTT. This sequence encodes CASSLLNSNTGELFF.

The V gene is TRBV4-1, the J gene TRBJ1-1; TRBD1 matches 7 bases. CDR1 MGHRA and CDR2 YSYEKL come from the germline V gene. With 4 bases clipped from V and 4 bases from J, the junction kept 9 bases outside the gene matches. The CDR3 loop spans 15 amino acids. The CDR3 is CASSRSTGVSTEAFF. In DNA, the CDR3 is TGCGCCAGCAGCCGGTCTACAGGGGTGAGCACTGAAGCTTTCTTT.

The chain links TRBV6-2 or TRBV6-3 to TRBJ2-3; 9 bases are a match to TRBD2. Germline V CDR1 and CDR2: MNHEY, SVGEGT. CDR3 length equals 17 residues. J gave up 4 bases and V 5 bases, and 13 bases lay outside the gene matches. The CDR3 bases are TGTGCCAGCAGTGAGGAAGGGGATAGCGGGAGACCAGATACGCAGTATTTT. It codes for CASSEEGDSGRPDTQYF.

The genes are TRBV6-5 and TRBJ2-7; 9 nucleotides line up with TRBD1. V shed 7 bases, J shed 3 bases, and the junction held 10 bases outside the gene matches. The germline V gene encodes CDR1 MNHEY and CDR2 SVGAGI. The CDR3 runs to 15 residues. This CDR3 is CASTRNGQGHYEQYF. CDR3 coding DNA: TGTGCCAGCACCCGTAATGGACAGGGGCACTACGAGCAGTACTTC.

This CDR3 reads CASSGGGTGNTEAFF. CDR3 DNA sequence: TGCGCCAGCAGCGGTGGGGGGACCGGGAACACTGAAGCTTTCTTT. The chain uses TRBV5-1 and TRBJ1-1, with a tentative D call TRBD1 (5 bases). The germline V and J ends were trimmed by 4 bases and 1 base, with 14 bases remaining between them. This CDR3 has 15 residues. In germline, CDR1 is SGHRS, CDR2 YFSETQ. Looking up the rest from reference TRBV5-1 and TRBJ1-1 gives the full variable domain: KAGVTQTPRYLIKTRGQQVTLSCSPISGHRSVSWYQQTPGQGLQFLFEYFSETQRNKGNFPGRFSGRQFSNSRSEMNVSTLELGDSALYLCASSGGGTGNTEAFFGQGTRLTVV.

V is TRBV1 and J is TRBJ1-3; the table's D call, TRBD1, has no DNA check behind it. TRBV1 is reported as a pseudogene. The CDR3 has 16 residues. The chain's CDR3 is CTSSTRTGDLGNTIYF. The CDR3 coding sequence is TGCACCAGCAGCACCCGGACAGGCGACCTTGGAAACACCATATATTTT.

This chain uses TRBV28 with TRBJ1-1, with TRBD1 matching 8 bases. The CDR3 contains 15 residues. The germline CDR1 and CDR2 sequences are MDHEN and SYDVKM. The J segment lost 4 bases and the V segment lost 6 bases, leaving 10 bases of the junction unmatched. The CDR3 reads CASSPITQGATEAFF. CDR3 nucleotide sequence: TGTGCCAGCAGCCCAATTACCCAGGGGGCCACTGAAGCTTTCTTT.

V usage is TRBV7-2 and J usage is TRBJ1-5; D uncertain. CDR1 is SGHTA and CDR2 is FQGNSA in the germline V gene. V dropped 0 bases and J dropped 3 bases, with 9 bases sitting between them. The CDR3 length is 15 residues. CDR3 sequence reads: CASSLASGYNQPQHF. In DNA, the CDR3 is TGTGCCAGCAGCTTAGCATCGGGGTACAATCAGCCCCAGCATTTT.

This chain's CDR3 is CASKTGGRYGYTF. DNA of the CDR3: TGTGCCAGCAAGACAGGGGGCCGGTATGGCTACACCTTC. The chain recombines TRBV28 with TRBJ1-2; 10 nucleotides line up with TRBD1. CDR3 length: 13 residues. J gave up 5 bases and V 7 bases, and 4 bases lay outside the gene matches. Germline CDR1 MDHEN, CDR2 SYDVKM.

The chain carries TRBV5-1 and TRBJ2-7, with a tentative D call TRBD1 (6 bases). CDR1 is SGHRS, CDR2 YFSETQ, per germline. The V and J ends lost 2 bases and 1 base respectively, with 10 bases between them. This CDR3 spans 14 amino acids. CDR3: CASSLTGQSYEQYF. CDR3 coding DNA: TGCGCCAGCAGCTTAACCGGACAGTCCTACGAGCAGTACTTC.

The chain has TRBV24-1 and TRBJ1-5; 7 positions agree with TRBD1. CDR3 size: 13 residues. Per the germline V gene, CDR1 is KGHDR and CDR2 is SFDVKD. V gave up 2 bases and J gave up 7 bases; unmatched junction bases: 1. This CDR3 is CATSDSGGQPQHF. CDR3 sequence (DNA): TGTGCCACCAGTGATTCAGGGGGACAGCCCCAGCATTTT.

The chain carries TRBV4-1 and TRBJ2-1; 9 bases match TRBD1. The germline gives CDR1 MGHRA, CDR2 YSYEKL. V lost 3 bases and J lost 0; bases outside the gene matches: 6. The CDR3 extends over 17 amino acids. In DNA form, the CDR3 reads TGCGCCAGCAGCCAGTGGGGGACAGGGAGCTCCTACAATGAGCAGTTCTTC. Encoded protein: CASSQWGTGSSYNEQFF.

This clone was counted once. The chain couples TRBV15 to TRBJ2-5, with D maybe TRBD1 (6 bases). CDR1 and CDR2 from the germline V gene are LNHNV and YYDKDF (reference sequence). With 4 bases removed from V and 1 base from J, the gap between germline ends came to 13 bases. The CDR3 length is 15 residues. The CDR3 loop is CATSNQGSFQETQYF. The CDR3 nucleotides read TGTGCCACCAGCAACCAGGGGTCTTTCCAAGAGACCCAGTACTTC.

The chain combines TRBV18 with TRBJ2-2; perhaps TRBD2 as D (5 bases). The germline V gene encodes CDR1 KGHSH and CDR2 LQKENI. CDR3 length: 16 amino acids. Trimming stripped 4 bases from V and 0 bases from J, with 12 bases between. CDR3 residues: CASSQQSGPNTGELFF. In DNA, the CDR3 is TGTGCCAGCTCACAACAGAGCGGTCCGAACACCGGGGAGCTGTTTTTT. The complete variable domain, with remaining parts taken from reference TRBV18 and TRBJ2-2, reads NAGVMQNPRHLVRRRGQEARLRCSPMKGHSHVYWYRQLPEEGLKFMVYLQKENIIDESGMPKERFSAEFPKEGPSILRIQQVVRGDSAAYFCASSQQSGPNTGELFFGEGSRLTVL.

The V and J genes are TRBV11-3 and TRBJ2-5, with a weak D call TRBD2 (5 bases). CDR1 is SGHNT, CDR2 YENEEA, per germline. The CDR3 is 15 residues long. V shed 2 bases and J shed 4 bases, with 14 bases lying between them. Here the CDR3 reads CASSLFSGESETQYF. DNA of the CDR3: TGTGCCAGCAGCTTATTTTCCGGGGAATCAGAGACCCAGTACTTC.

The gene calls are TRBV5-6 and TRBJ2-7; 7 positions agree with TRBD1. The CDR3 length is 14 residues. Losses at the gene ends were 4 bases for V and 0 bases for J; bases not matched to a gene: 4. Per the germline V gene, CDR1 is SGHDT and CDR2 is YYEEEE. CDR3 nucleotide sequence: TGTGCCAGCAGCGTGACAGGGTTCTCCTACGAGCAGTACTTC. Its translation is CASSVTGFSYEQYF.

This clone was recorded only once. The rearrangement joins TRBV5-1 to TRBJ2-7; 9 bases line up with TRBD1. CDR3 length: 15 amino acids. CDR1 SGHRS and CDR2 YFSETQ come from the germline V gene. The V segment lost 3 bases and the J segment 8 bases; nucleotides outside the gene matches: 12. The CDR3 loop reads CASSSEGQGLRKQYF. The CDR3 region has the DNA TGCGCCAGCAGCTCTGAGGGACAGGGACTACGGAAGCAGTACTTC.

The rearrangement links TRBV5-4 to TRBJ2-5; TRBD1 aligns across 7 bases. Trimming took 0 bases from V and 1 from J; bases not matched to a gene: 3. Germline V gene data show CDR1 as SGHNT and CDR2 as YYREEE (reference sequence). The CDR3 has 15 amino acids. Written as DNA, the CDR3 is TGTGCCAGCAGCTTGGGGGACAGAGCCCAAGAGACCCAGTACTTC. It encodes CASSLGDRAQETQYF.

The V gene is TRBV28, the J gene TRBJ1-2; D perhaps matches TRBD1 (6 bases). V was clipped by 7 bases and J by 5 bases, with 17 bases between them. Per the germline V gene, CDR1 is MDHEN and CDR2 is SYDVKM. CDR3 length equals 14 residues. The CDR3 sequence is CASIKTGGAYGYTF. The CDR3, as DNA: TGTGCCAGCATCAAGACAGGTGGGGCTTATGGCTACACCTTC.

V and J are TRBV11-2 and TRBJ2-2; the D gene is possibly TRBD2 (6 bases). The CDR3 loop spans 14 amino acids. The germline gives CDR1 SGHAT, CDR2 FQNNGV. V shed 5 bases and J shed 2 bases, with 9 bases lying between them. CDR3 coding DNA: TGTGCCAGCAGCCCGGACTACAACACCGGGGAGCTGTTTTTT. Protein product: CASSPDYNTGELFF. Full variable domain (rest looked up from reference TRBV11-2 and TRBJ2-2): EAGVAQSPRYKIIEKRQSVAFWCNPISGHATLYWYQQILGQGPKLLIQFQNNGVVDDSQLPKDRFSAERLKGVDSTLKIQPAKLEDSAVYLCASSPDYNTGELFFGEGSRLTVL.

This sequence joins TRBV6-5 and TRBJ2-7, with 10 bases fitting TRBD1. CDR1 and CDR2 from the germline V gene are MNHEY and SVGAGI. V lost 8 bases and J lost 4; bases outside the gene matches: 11. The CDR3 contains 15 residues. CDR3 residues: CASQSLGQGLYEQYF. CDR3 sequence (DNA): TGTGCCAGCCAAAGTTTGGGACAGGGGCTTTACGAGCAGTACTTC.